This is a list of T cell receptor beta chains from one sample in a study of Graves' ophthalmopathy and Graves' hyperthyroidism. TCRdb analysed the multiplex PCR reads with MiXCR anew, one entry per CDR3 protein. This sample has 900,000 to 1,200,000 distinct CDR3 sequences; roughly 35% occur once, and the top ten carry more than 9.5%. The material sequenced was peripheral blood or thyroid tissue (not recorded which). Receptors were obtained from an adult man with Graves' hyperthyroidism. The CDR3 runs from the conserved cysteine through the conserved F or W. The order of the fields is J gene, CDR3 length, clone size, D gene, V gene, CDR3 protein, CDR3 DNA. D genes are given only for firm matches. Size values are once, few and many counts, or a class for expanded clones, and some rows have none.

TRBJ1-6	18	-	TRBD1	TRBV4-3	CASSQALMTRDSYSPLHF	TGCGCCAGCAGCCAAGCTCTAATGACCCGGGACAGTTATTCACCCCTCCACTTT
TRBJ1-2	14	-	-	TRBV10-3	CAWSVTEFNYGYTF	TGTGCCTGGAGCGTGACGGAATTTAACTATGGCTACACCTTC
TRBJ2-5	13	-	-	TRBV15	CATSRAMGETQYF	TGTGCCACCAGCAGAGCTATGGGCGAGACCCAGTACTTC
TRBJ2-7	15	few	TRBD2	TRBV9	CASSVPGLAGYEQYF	TGTGCCAGCAGCGTTCCGGGACTAGCGGGGTACGAGCAGTACTTC
TRBJ2-7	15	many	-	TRBV9	CASSVGQGRSYEQYF	TGTGCCAGCAGCGTAGGCCAGGGCCGCTCCTACGAGCAGTACTTC
TRBJ1-1	15	many	-	TRBV5-1	CASSRTGTLNTEAFF	TGCGCCAGCAGCCGAACCGGGACATTGAACACTGAAGCTTTCTTT
TRBJ2-2	16	-	TRBD2	TRBV2	CASTGLAGTNTGELFF	TGTGCCAGCACGGGACTAGCGGGAACGAACACCGGGGAGCTGTTTTTT
TRBJ2-2	20	-	-	TRBV2	CAGSRLYGDEAIGNTGELFF	TGTGCCGGCAGCCGTTTATATGGGGACGAGGCGATTGGGAACACCGGGGAGCTGTTTTTT
TRBJ1-1	15	-	-	TRBV7-6	CASSPLRGRNTEAFF	TGTGCCAGCAGCCCTCTCCGCGGTAGAAACACTGAAGCTTTCTTT
TRBJ2-5	14	few	-	TRBV2	CASSGTSGPETQYF	TGTGCCAGCAGCGGGACATCCGGTCCGGAGACCCAGTACTTC
TRBJ1-5	15	-	TRBD1	TRBV12-3/TRBV12-4	CASSQQGAENQPQHF	TGTGCCAGCAGTCAACAGGGGGCTGAGAATCAGCCCCAGCATTTT
TRBJ2-7	15	many	TRBD2	TRBV7-9	CASSPLAGGSYEQYF	TGTGCCAGCAGTCCTCTAGCGGGAGGGTCCTACGAGCAGTACTTC
TRBJ1-3	14	many	TRBD1	TRBV24-1	CATSPGGSGNTIYF	TGTGCCACCAGTCCAGGGGGCTCAGGAAACACCATATATTTT
TRBJ1-1	13	-	TRBD1	TRBV2	CASSVDRGGEAFF	TGTGCCAGCAGCGTAGACAGGGGGGGAGAAGCTTTCTTT
TRBJ2-7	12	-	TRBD1	TRBV12-3/TRBV12-4	CASSHRGLEQYF	TGTGCCAGCAGCCACAGGGGGCTCGAGCAGTACTTC